This T cell receptor (beta chain) is from a study of blood T cell repertoires in COVID-19. Germline CDR1 reads SGHRS; CDR2 reads YFSETQ. The CDR3 is 16 amino acids. Trimming pared 0 bases from V and 0 bases from J, leaving 13 bases between. As processed by the authors: Amplified reference gene primers provided the basis for estimating nucleated cell counts. Repertoires were generated with immunoSEQ multiplex PCR, while TCRdb's copy carries only in-frame clones and drops some. The DNA was the basis for D and trimming; V, J and clone size are from that table. The sample lists around 97,000 clones, about 89% occurring once.

The sample was peripheral blood. This TCR was recovered from a woman aged 60 to 75 with acute or convalescent COVID-19. V is TRBV5-1 and J is TRBJ2-7, with D unclear. CDR3 region: CASSLGGGLSSYEQYF. The CDR3 DNA sequence: TGCGCCAGCAGCTTGGGAGGCGGATTAAGCTCCTACGAGCAGTACTTC.